There are a few counts of the clone carrying this T cell receptor (beta chain). The antigen is undetermined. The sample originates from a study of T cells in pancreatic ductal adenocarcinoma. Profiling relied on immunoSEQ multiplex PCR, and the TCRdb table lists in-frame clones only, not all of them. Of roughly 16,000 clones listed, around nine tenths are singletons. The selected patients with pancreatic ductal adenocarcinoma had surgery but no neoadjuvant therapy. Study-wide findings and caveats: Mean clonality was about 0.11 in tumors and about 0.079 in blood, not significantly different. Unique clonotypes were around 7.6-fold more numerous in blood than in tumor.

The junction had 4 bases not matched to a gene; V was cut back by 5 bases and J by 0 bases. The CDR3 extends over 15 amino acids. The germline V gene encodes CDR1 SGHTA and CDR2 FQGTGA. Sequenced sample: PBMCs. The gene calls are TRBV7-3 and TRBJ2-3, with 8 nucleotides matching TRBD1. This TCR derives from a human donor with pancreatic ductal adenocarcinoma. CDR3 sequence: CASSPRGPSTDTQYF. CDR3 nucleotides: TGTGCCAGCAGCCCCAGGGGGCCTAGCACAGATACGCAGTATTTT.